The clone carrying this TCR beta chain was detected only once. No antigen is known for it. This CDR3 contains 14 residues. V lost 3 bases and J lost 8, with 13 bases in between. Germline V gene lookup returns CDR1 MNHEY and CDR2 SVGEGT. The sample is drawn from a study of blood T cells in healthy people across ages. Together with a sample-barcoded 5' primer, a J-beta primer mix was included in a second PCR lasting about 7 to 12 cycles. TCRdb reprocessed the 5' RACE reads with MiXCR, giving one entry per CDR3 protein. Of roughly 1.4 million distinct CDR3 sequences detected, approximately 59% appear once; the ten largest clones hold over 5.5%. Study observations and caveats: It was not possible, with unsorted PBMCs, to conclusively compare naive and antigen-experienced cells. Possibly confounding the expanded clonotype changes was the fact that donor CMV status was unknown.

This rearrangement joins TRBV6-2 or TRBV6-3 to TRBJ2-2; D unclear. The specimen was blood. This receptor was identified in a man aged 18 to 29 in good health. CDR3 coding DNA: TGTGCCAGCAGTTATGTACTTGCAGCGGGGGAGCTGTTTTTT. Encoded protein: CASSYVLAAGELFF.